This T cell receptor beta chain is drawn from a study of T cell changes during pregnancy in multiple sclerosis. Trimming pared 0 bases from V and 5 bases from J, leaving 7 bases between. The CDR3 length is 13 residues. Germline V lookup: CDR1 LGHNA, CDR2 YNFKEQ. This table comes from immunoSEQ multiplex PCR, and its TCRdb copy is limited to in-frame clones, with some not included. The table has over 50,000 clones, 80% to 90% seen once; the top ten hold roughly 0.82%. This sequence originates from a female donor in good health, enrolled as a control in a pregnancy study. This chain uses TRBV4-2 with TRBJ1-2; D not resolved. Here the sequenced sample was peripheral blood, taken in the first trimester of pregnancy. CDR3 DNA sequence: TGTGCCAGCAGCCAAGAGGAGGAGTATGGCTACACCTTC. Protein product: CASSQEEEYGYTF.